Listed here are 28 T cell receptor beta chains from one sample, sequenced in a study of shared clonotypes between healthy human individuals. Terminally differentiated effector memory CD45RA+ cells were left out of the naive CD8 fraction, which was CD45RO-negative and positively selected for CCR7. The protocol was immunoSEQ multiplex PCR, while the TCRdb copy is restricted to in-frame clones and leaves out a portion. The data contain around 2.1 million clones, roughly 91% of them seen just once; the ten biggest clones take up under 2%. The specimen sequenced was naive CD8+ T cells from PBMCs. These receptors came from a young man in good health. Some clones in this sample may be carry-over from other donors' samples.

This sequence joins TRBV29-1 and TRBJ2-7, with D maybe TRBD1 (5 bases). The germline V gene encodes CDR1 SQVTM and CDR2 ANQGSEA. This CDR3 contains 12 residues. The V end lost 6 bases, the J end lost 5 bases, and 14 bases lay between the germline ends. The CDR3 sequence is CSVTEFYDEQYF. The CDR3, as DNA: TGCAGCGTGACAGAGTTTTATGACGAGCAGTACTTC.

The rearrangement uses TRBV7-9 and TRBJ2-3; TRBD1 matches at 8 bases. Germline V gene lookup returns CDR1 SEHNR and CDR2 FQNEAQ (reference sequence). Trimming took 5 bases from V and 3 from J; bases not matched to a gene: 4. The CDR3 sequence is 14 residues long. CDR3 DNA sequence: TGTGCCAGCAGCCTAGACAGGGGTACAGATACGCAGTATTTT. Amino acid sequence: CASSLDRGTDTQYF.

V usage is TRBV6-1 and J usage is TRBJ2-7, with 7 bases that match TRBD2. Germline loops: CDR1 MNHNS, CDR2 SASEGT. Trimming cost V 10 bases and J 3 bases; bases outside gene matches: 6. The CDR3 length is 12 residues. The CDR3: CATWEGGYEQYF. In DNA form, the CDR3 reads TGTGCCACTTGGGAGGGCGGCTACGAGCAGTACTTC.

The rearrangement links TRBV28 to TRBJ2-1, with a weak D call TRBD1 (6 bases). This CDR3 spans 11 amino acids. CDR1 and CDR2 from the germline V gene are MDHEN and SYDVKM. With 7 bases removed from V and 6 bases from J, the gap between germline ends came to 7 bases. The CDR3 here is CASTGANEQFF. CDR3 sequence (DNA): TGTGCCAGCACAGGGGCCAATGAGCAGTTCTTC.

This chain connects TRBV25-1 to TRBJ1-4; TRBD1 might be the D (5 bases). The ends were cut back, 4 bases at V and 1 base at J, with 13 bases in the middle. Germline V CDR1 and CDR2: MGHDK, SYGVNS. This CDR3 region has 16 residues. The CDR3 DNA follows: TGTGCCAGCAGTGGATCCGGGGACGTAACTAATGAAAAACTGTTTTTT. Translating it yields CASSGSGDVTNEKLFF.

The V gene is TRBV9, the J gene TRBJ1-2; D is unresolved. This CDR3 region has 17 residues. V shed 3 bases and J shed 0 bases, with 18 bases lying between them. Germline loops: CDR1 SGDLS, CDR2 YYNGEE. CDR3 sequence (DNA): TGTGCCAGCAGCGCGGAACCGGGTTCGGTAACTAACTATGGCTACACCTTC. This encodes CASSAEPGSVTNYGYTF.

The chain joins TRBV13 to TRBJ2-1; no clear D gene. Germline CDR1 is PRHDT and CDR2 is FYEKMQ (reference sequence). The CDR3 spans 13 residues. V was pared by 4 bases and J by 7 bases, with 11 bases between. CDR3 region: CASSSPLWNEQFF. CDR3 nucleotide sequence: TGTGCCAGCAGCTCGCCCCTATGGAATGAGCAGTTCTTC.

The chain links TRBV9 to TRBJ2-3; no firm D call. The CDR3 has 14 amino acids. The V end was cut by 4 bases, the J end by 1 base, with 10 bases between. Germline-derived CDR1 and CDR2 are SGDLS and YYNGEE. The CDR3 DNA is TGTGCCAGCAGCCCCCAAAAGGGCACAGATACGCAGTATTTT. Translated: CASSPQKGTDTQYF.

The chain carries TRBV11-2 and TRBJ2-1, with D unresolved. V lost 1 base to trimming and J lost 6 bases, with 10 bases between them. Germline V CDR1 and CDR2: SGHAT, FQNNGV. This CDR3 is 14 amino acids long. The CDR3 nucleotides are TGTGCCAGCAGCTTAGTACGTCCCGGCAATGAGCAGTTCTTC. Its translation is CASSLVRPGNEQFF.

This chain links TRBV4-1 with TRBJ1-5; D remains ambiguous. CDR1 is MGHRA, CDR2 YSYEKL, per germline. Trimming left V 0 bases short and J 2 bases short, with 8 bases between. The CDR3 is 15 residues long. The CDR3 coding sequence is TGCGCCAGCAGCCAAGACGAGTCGGGCAATCAGCCCCAGCATTTT. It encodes CASSQDESGNQPQHF.

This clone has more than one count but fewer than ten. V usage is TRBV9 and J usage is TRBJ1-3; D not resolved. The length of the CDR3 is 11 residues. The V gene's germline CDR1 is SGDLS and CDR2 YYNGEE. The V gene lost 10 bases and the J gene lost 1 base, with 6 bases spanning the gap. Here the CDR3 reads CAGVSGNTIYF. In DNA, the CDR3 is TGTGCCGGAGTTTCTGGAAACACCATATATTTT. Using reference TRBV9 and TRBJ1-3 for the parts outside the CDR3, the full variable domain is DSGVTQTPKHLITATGQRVTLRCSPRSGDLSVYWYQQSLDQGLQFLIQYYNGEERAKGNILERFSAQQFPDLHSELNLSSLELGDSALYFCAGVSGNTIYFGEGSWLTVV.

CDR3 residues: CASSLAGGGQNNEQFF. The CDR3 region has the DNA TGTGCCAGCAGCTTAGCTGGGGGAGGCCAAAACAATGAGCAGTTCTTC. The genes are TRBV11-1 and TRBJ2-1, with D possibly matching TRBD2 (6 bases). The CDR3 covers 16 residues. Germline values: CDR1 SGHAT, CDR2 FQDESV (reference sequence). Trimming took off 0 bases at V and 5 bases at J, with 14 bases between the two ends.

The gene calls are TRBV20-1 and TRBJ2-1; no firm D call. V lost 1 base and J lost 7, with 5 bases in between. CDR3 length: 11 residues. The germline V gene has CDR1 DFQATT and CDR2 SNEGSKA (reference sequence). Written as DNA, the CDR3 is TGCAGTGCTAGAGGGTCTAATGAGCAGTTCTTC. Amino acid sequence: CSARGSNEQFF.

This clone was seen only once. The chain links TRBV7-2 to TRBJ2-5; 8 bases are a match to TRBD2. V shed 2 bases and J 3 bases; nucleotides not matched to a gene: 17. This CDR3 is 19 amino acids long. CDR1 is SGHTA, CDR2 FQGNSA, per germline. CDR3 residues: CASSLIILAGTHREETQYF. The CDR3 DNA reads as TGTGCCAGCAGCTTAATCATCCTAGCGGGCACACACAGGGAAGAGACCCAGTACTTC.

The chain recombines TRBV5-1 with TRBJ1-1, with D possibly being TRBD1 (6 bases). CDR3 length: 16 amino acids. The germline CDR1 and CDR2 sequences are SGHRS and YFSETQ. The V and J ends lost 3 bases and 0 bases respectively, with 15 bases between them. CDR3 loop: CASSWTAPSMNTEAFF. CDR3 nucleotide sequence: TGCGCCAGCAGCTGGACAGCCCCTTCAATGAACACTGAAGCTTTCTTT.

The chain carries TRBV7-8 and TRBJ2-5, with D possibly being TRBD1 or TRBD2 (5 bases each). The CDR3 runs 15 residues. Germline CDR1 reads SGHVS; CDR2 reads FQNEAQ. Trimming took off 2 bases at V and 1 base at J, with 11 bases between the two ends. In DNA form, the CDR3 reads TGTGCCAGCAGCTTAAGAGGGGACCCCCAAGAGACCCAGTACTTC. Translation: CASSLRGDPQETQYF.

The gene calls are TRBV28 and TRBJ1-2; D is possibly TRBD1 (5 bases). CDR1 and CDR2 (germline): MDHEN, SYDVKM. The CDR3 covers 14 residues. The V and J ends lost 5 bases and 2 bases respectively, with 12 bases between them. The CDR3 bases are TGTGCCAGCAGTCCCCGGGACGTGAACTATGGCTACACCTTC. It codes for CASSPRDVNYGYTF.

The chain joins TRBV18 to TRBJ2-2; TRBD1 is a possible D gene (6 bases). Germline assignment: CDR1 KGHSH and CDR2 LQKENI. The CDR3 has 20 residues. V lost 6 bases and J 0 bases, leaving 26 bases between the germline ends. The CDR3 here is CASSPSGRGTHTSNTGELFF. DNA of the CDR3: TGTGCCAGCTCCCCTTCTGGAAGGGGGACCCATACATCGAACACCGGGGAGCTGTTTTTT.

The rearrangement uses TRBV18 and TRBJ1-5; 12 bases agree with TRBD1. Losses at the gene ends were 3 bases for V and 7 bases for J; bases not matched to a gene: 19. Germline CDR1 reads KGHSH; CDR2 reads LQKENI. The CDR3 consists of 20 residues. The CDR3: CASSPLRTGTGGEGRQPQHF. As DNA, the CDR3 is TGTGCCAGCTCACCTCTCAGGACCGGGACAGGGGGCGAAGGGAGGCAGCCCCAGCATTTT.

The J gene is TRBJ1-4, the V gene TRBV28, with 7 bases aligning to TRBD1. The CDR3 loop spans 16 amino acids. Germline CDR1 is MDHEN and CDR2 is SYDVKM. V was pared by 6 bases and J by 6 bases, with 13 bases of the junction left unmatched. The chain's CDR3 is CASRPLTDRADEKLFF. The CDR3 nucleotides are TGTGCCAGCAGACCTCTGACAGACAGGGCCGATGAAAAACTGTTTTTT.

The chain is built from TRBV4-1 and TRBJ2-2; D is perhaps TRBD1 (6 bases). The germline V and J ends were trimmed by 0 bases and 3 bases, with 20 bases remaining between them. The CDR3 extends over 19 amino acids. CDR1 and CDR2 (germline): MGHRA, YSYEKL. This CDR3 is CASSQDLLGRGADTGELFF. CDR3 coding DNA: TGCGCCAGCAGCCAAGATCTGCTCGGCAGGGGTGCGGACACCGGGGAGCTGTTTTTT.

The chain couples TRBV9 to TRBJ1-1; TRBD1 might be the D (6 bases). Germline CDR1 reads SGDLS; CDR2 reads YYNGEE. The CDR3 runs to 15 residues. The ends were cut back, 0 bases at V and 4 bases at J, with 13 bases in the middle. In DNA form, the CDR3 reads TGTGCCAGCAGCGTAGGTGTTCAGGGGCCCACTGAAGCTTTCTTT. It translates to CASSVGVQGPTEAFF.

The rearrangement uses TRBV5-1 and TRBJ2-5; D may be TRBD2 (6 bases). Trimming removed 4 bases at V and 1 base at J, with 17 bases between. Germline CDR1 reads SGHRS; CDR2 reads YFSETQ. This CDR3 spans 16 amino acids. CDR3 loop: CASSPRGGASQETQYF. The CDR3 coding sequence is TGCGCCAGCAGCCCGCGGGGTGGGGCGTCCCAAGAGACCCAGTACTTC. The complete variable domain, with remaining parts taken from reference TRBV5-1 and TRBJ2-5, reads KAGVTQTPRYLIKTRGQQVTLSCSPISGHRSVSWYQQTPGQGLQFLFEYFSETQRNKGNFPGRFSGRQFSNSRSEMNVSTLELGDSALYLCASSPRGGASQETQYFGPGTRLLVL.

Written as DNA, the CDR3 is TGTGCCAGCAGGTGGACTAGCGGGAGCTCCTACAATGAGCAGTTCTTC. Protein: CASRWTSGSSYNEQFF. V is TRBV28 and J is TRBJ2-1, with TRBD2 matching over 13 bases. The ends lost 6 bases at V and 0 bases at J; junction bases unmatched: 2. From germline, CDR1 is MDHEN and CDR2 SYDVKM. The CDR3 extends over 16 amino acids.

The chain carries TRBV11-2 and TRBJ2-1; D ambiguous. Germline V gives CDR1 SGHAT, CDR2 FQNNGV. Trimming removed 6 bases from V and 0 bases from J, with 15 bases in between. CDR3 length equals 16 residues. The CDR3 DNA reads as TGTGCCAGCAGTTATACCCGACTCCCCTCCTACAATGAGCAGTTCTTC. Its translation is CASSYTRLPSYNEQFF.

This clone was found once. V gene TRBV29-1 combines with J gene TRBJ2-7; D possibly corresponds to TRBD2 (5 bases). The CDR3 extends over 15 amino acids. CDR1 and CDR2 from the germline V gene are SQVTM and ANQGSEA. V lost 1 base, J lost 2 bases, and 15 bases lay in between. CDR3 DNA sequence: TGCAGCGTTGAAGCGGCGGGCTCCAACACCTACGAGCAGTACTTC. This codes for CSVEAAGSNTYEQYF.

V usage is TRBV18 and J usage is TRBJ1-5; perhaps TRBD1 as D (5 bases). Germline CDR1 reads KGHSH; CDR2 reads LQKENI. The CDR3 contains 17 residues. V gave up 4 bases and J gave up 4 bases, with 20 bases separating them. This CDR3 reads CASSLATSGEPNQPQHF. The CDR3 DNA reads TGTGCCAGCTCACTAGCCACCTCGGGGGAGCCGAATCAGCCCCAGCATTTT. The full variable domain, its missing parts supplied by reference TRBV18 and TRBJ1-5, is NAGVMQNPRHLVRRRGQEARLRCSPMKGHSHVYWYRQLPEEGLKFMVYLQKENIIDESGMPKERFSAEFPKEGPSILRIQQVVRGDSAAYFCASSLATSGEPNQPQHFGDGTRLSIL.

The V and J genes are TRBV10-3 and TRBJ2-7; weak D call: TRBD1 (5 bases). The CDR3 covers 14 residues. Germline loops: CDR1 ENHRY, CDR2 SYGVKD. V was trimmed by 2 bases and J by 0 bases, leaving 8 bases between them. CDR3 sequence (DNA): TGTGCCATCAGTGAGGCAGGGTTCTCCTACGAGCAGTACTTC. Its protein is CAISEAGFSYEQYF.